Each of the 24 T cell receptor beta chains below was sequenced from the same sample in a study of T cell changes during pregnancy in multiple sclerosis. Sequenced by immunoSEQ multiplex PCR; TCRdb stores in-frame clones only, minus some. The repertoire holds under 95,000 clones, with almost 95% as singletons. This specimen consisted of peripheral blood, obtained after pregnancy. The receptor set was obtained from a female donor with multiple sclerosis, enrolled in a pregnancy study.

The rearrangement links TRBV7-8 to TRBJ1-1; perhaps TRBD1 as D (5 bases). The CDR3 has 15 amino acids. Trimming pared 5 bases from V and 0 bases from J, leaving 13 bases between. CDR1 and CDR2 (germline): SGHVS, FQNEAQ. The chain's CDR3 is CASSAYRTVNTEAFF. The CDR3 DNA sequence: TGTGCCAGCAGCGCTTACAGGACGGTGAACACTGAAGCTTTCTTT.

The V and J genes are TRBV6-1 and TRBJ1-2, with TRBD1 matching over 8 bases. V trimming: 4 bases; J trimming: 6 bases; junction bases outside the gene matches: 13. This CDR3 contains 16 residues. Germline V gene lookup returns CDR1 MNHNS and CDR2 SASEGT. CDR3 region: CASSAYGQGAVDGYTF. The CDR3 DNA sequence: TGTGCCAGCAGTGCCTACGGACAGGGAGCGGTCGATGGCTACACCTTC.

The V call is TRBV19, the J call TRBJ1-5; 7 positions match TRBD1. From germline, CDR1 is LNHDA and CDR2 SQIVND (reference sequence). V trimming: 8 bases; J trimming: 5 bases; junction bases outside the gene matches: 6. The CDR3 has 13 residues. In nucleotides, the CDR3 is TGTGCCAGTTTAGGACAGGCGTATCAGCCCCAGCATTTT. Its translation is CASLGQAYQPQHF.

The rearrangement uses TRBV29-1 and TRBJ1-2, with 8 bases matching TRBD1. From germline, CDR1 is SQVTM and CDR2 ANQGSEA. This CDR3 is built from 13 residues. The junction had 6 bases not matched to a gene; V was cut back by 3 bases and J by 6 bases. The CDR3 is CSVEDRASDGYTF. In nucleotides, the CDR3 is TGCAGCGTTGAGGACAGGGCATCGGATGGCTACACCTTC.

This clone was seen only once. The gene calls are TRBV4-2 and TRBJ1-2; D is perhaps TRBD1 (5 bases). CDR3 length equals 15 residues. Trimming took 0 bases from V and 0 from J, leaving 8 bases between them. Germline CDR1 and CDR2: LGHNA and YNFKEQ. CDR3 in DNA: TGTGCCAGCAGCCAAGACCCAGGGCCTAACTATGGCTACACCTTC. This gives the protein CASSQDPGPNYGYTF.

J is TRBJ2-3 and V is TRBV2, with 10 nucleotides matching TRBD2. Germline CDR1 reads SNHLY; CDR2 reads FYNNEI. The V gene end was trimmed by 4 bases and the J gene end by 8 bases; junction bases not matched to a gene: 9. CDR3 length: 15 amino acids. The CDR3 region is CASSVAGGEIGTQYF. CDR3 sequence (DNA): TGTGCCAGCAGTGTAGCGGGGGGAGAAATTGGTACGCAGTATTTT. Looking up the rest from reference TRBV2 and TRBJ2-3 gives the full variable domain: EPEVTQTPSHQVTQMGQEVILRCVPISNHLYFYWYRQILGQKVEFLVSFYNNEISEKSEIFDDQFSVERPDGSNFTLKIRSTKLEDSAMYFCASSVAGGEIGTQYFGPGTRLTVL.

This clone was seen only once. V and J are TRBV9 and TRBJ1-3, with D perhaps TRBD1 (6 bases). CDR3 length equals 16 residues. Per the germline V gene, CDR1 is SGDLS and CDR2 is YYNGEE. The V end was cut by 0 bases, the J end by 1 base, with 11 bases between. The CDR3 sequence is CASSVAGALSGNTIYF. The CDR3 DNA reads TGTGCCAGCAGCGTAGCAGGGGCGCTATCTGGAAACACCATATATTTT.

The V gene is TRBV10-3, the J gene TRBJ1-4; D unclear. The CDR3 loop spans 15 amino acids. Deletions cut 0 bases from V and 5 bases from J, with 10 bases between. The germline V gene has CDR1 ENHRY and CDR2 SYGVKD. The CDR3 coding sequence is TGTGCCATCAGTGAGTCGACCAGGCCCAATGAAAAACTGTTTTTT. Translated: CAISESTRPNEKLFF.

This clone was detected a few times. The V gene is TRBV19, the J gene TRBJ1-2; 7 nucleotides align to TRBD1. This CDR3 region has 18 residues. Germline CDR1 and CDR2: LNHDA and SQIVND (reference sequence). Trimming cost V 9 bases and J 0 bases; bases outside gene matches: 19. CDR3 sequence: CASNGGDRTLPPNYGYTF. In DNA, the CDR3 is TGTGCCAGCAATGGAGGGGACAGAACTCTACCCCCTAACTATGGCTACACCTTC.

This chain connects TRBV2 to TRBJ2-5; weak D call: TRBD1 (5 bases). The germline V gene has CDR1 SNHLY and CDR2 FYNNEI. The V and J ends lost 2 bases and 3 bases respectively, with 7 bases between them. The CDR3 has 13 residues. The CDR3 is CASSEQGEETQYF. The DNA for the CDR3 is TGTGCCAGCAGTGAACAGGGCGAAGAGACCCAGTACTTC. Full variable domain (missing parts from reference TRBV2 and TRBJ2-5): EPEVTQTPSHQVTQMGQEVILRCVPISNHLYFYWYRQILGQKVEFLVSFYNNEISEKSEIFDDQFSVERPDGSNFTLKIRSTKLEDSAMYFCASSEQGEETQYFGPGTRLLVL.

V usage is TRBV5-1 and J usage is TRBJ2-3; 8 nucleotides match TRBD2. The CDR3 extends over 16 amino acids. Germline CDR1 and CDR2: SGHRS and YFSETQ. V shed 3 bases, J shed 3 bases, and the junction held 9 bases outside the gene matches. CDR3 bases: TGCGCCAGCAGCTATGGACTAGCTTTAACGACAGATACGCAGTATTTT. The encoded protein is CASSYGLALTTDTQYF.

This chain uses TRBV12-5 with TRBJ1-1; 10 nucleotides align to TRBD1. Germline CDR1 and CDR2: LGHNT and FRNRAP. The CDR3 is made up of 15 amino acids. The ends lost 4 bases at V and 3 bases at J; junction bases unmatched: 5. CDR3 in DNA: TGTGCTAGTGGTTCAGCCGGGACAGGGGACACTGAAGCTTTCTTT. This gives the protein CASGSAGTGDTEAFF.

CDR3 loop: CASSPRAQPQHF. The DNA of the CDR3 is TGTGCCAGCAGCCCCAGGGCTCAGCCCCAGCATTTT. The gene calls are TRBV6-1 and TRBJ1-5; D may be TRBD1 (5 bases). Trimming took off 6 bases at V and 6 bases at J, with 9 bases between the two ends. Germline V gives CDR1 MNHNS, CDR2 SASEGT. The CDR3 is 12 amino acids.

V usage is TRBV6-1 and J usage is TRBJ1-2; 8 bases align to TRBD1. The CDR3 runs 17 residues. In germline, CDR1 is MNHNS, CDR2 SASEGT. After removal of 1 base from V and 4 bases from J, the junction contained 11 bases not matched to a gene. The CDR3: CASSEGGQGLGGYGYTF. As DNA, the CDR3 is TGTGCCAGCAGTGAAGGAGGACAGGGTCTCGGCGGCTATGGCTACACCTTC.

The rearrangement uses TRBV6-4 and TRBJ2-1, with 9 bases matching TRBD2. Trimming took 5 bases from V and 11 from J; bases not matched to a gene: 4. This CDR3 is built from 12 residues. Germline V CDR1 and CDR2: MRHNA, SNTAGT. CDR3 bases: TGTGCCAGCAGTAGCGGGGGGAATCAGCAGTTCTTC. Translated: CASSSGGNQQFF.

The rearrangement uses TRBV7-9 and TRBJ2-7; TRBD1 matches 10 bases. The CDR3 totals 18 residues. The V and J ends lost 4 bases and 3 bases, in that order; junction bases with no gene match: 15. Germline V lookup: CDR1 SEHNR, CDR2 FQNEAQ (reference sequence). The CDR3 sequence is CASSSGGPGQGFVYEQYF. The CDR3 DNA reads as TGTGCCAGCAGCTCCGGGGGTCCGGGACAGGGGTTCGTCTACGAGCAGTACTTC.

The chain combines TRBV19 with TRBJ2-5, with 8 nucleotides matching TRBD2. Germline trimming cut 5 bases from V and 5 bases from J; bases unmatched to any gene: 7. Germline CDR1 reads LNHDA; CDR2 reads SQIVND (reference sequence). The CDR3 has 14 amino acids. The CDR3, as DNA: TGTGCCAGTAGTCCACGGGGGGGAGTGGAGACCCAGTACTTC. This codes for CASSPRGGVETQYF. Looking up the rest from reference TRBV19 and TRBJ2-5 gives the full variable domain: DGGITQSPKYLFRKEGQNVTLSCEQNLNHDAMYWYRQDPGQGLRLIYYSQIVNDFQKGDIAEGYSVSREKKESFPLTVTSAQKNPTAFYLCASSPRGGVETQYFGPGTRLLVL.

The rearrangement joins TRBV5-4 to TRBJ2-1; 7 nucleotides agree with TRBD2. J lost 5 bases, V lost 4 bases, and 12 bases had no gene match. Germline V CDR1 and CDR2: SGHNT, YYREEE (reference sequence). The CDR3 has 16 residues. The chain's CDR3 is CASSTFMAGADNEQFF. The CDR3 region has the DNA TGTGCCAGCAGCACCTTTATGGCGGGAGCGGACAATGAGCAGTTCTTC.

The V call is TRBV5-1, the J call TRBJ2-2; D is possibly TRBD2 (8 bases). Germline V lookup: CDR1 SGHRS, CDR2 YFSETQ. The CDR3 is 15 amino acids. Trimming pared 3 bases from V and 5 bases from J, leaving 14 bases between. The CDR3 DNA reads as TGCGCCAGCAGCTCGGGACAGCGGGAGACCGGGGAGCTGTTTTTT. It is translated as CASSSGQRETGELFF.

In its sample, this clone was seen once. This rearrangement joins TRBV2 to TRBJ2-7; 10 nucleotides line up with TRBD1. V gave up 8 bases and J gave up 0 bases; unmatched junction bases: 4. The germline V gene has CDR1 SNHLY and CDR2 FYNNEI. This CDR3 has 14 residues. This CDR3 is CASCRDRGSYEQYF. CDR3 bases: TGTGCCAGCTGCCGGGACAGGGGCTCCTACGAGCAGTACTTC.

The chain joins TRBV5-5 to TRBJ1-5; the D is unclear. V lost 0 bases to trimming and J lost 4 bases, with 11 bases between them. The CDR3 loop spans 15 amino acids. CDR1 SGHKS and CDR2 YYEKEE come from the germline V gene (reference sequence). The CDR3 loop reads CASSLEPATNQPQHF. CDR3 in DNA: TGTGCCAGCAGCTTGGAACCTGCAACTAATCAGCCCCAGCATTTT.

This chain uses TRBV7-2 with TRBJ1-2, with TRBD1 matching over 10 bases. Germline CDR1 is SGHTA and CDR2 is FQGNSA. This CDR3 is 15 amino acids long. Unmatched junction bases numbered 8, after V lost 3 bases and J lost 7 bases. CDR3 loop: CASSFRGQGLSGYTF. In DNA form, the CDR3 reads TGTGCCAGCAGCTTTCGGGGACAGGGGCTAAGTGGCTACACCTTC.

The chain uses TRBV7-2 and TRBJ1-1, with D possibly TRBD1 on 5 matching bases. Looked up from germline, CDR1 is SGHTA and CDR2 is FQGNSA. The germline V and J ends were trimmed by 1 base and 5 bases, with 14 bases remaining between them. The CDR3 is 15 amino acids. CDR3 region: CASSLVSGGDTEAFF. The DNA of the CDR3 is TGTGCCAGCAGCTTAGTTTCGGGAGGGGATACTGAAGCTTTCTTT.

V usage is TRBV19 and J usage is TRBJ1-2, with a weak D call TRBD1 (6 bases). V lost 5 bases and J 9 bases, leaving 13 bases between the germline ends. Germline CDR1 reads LNHDA; CDR2 reads SQIVND (reference sequence). The CDR3 sequence is 12 residues long. The CDR3 DNA follows: TGTGCCAGTAGTGTGGACAGCGGCCGCTACACCTTC. Residues: CASSVDSGRYTF.